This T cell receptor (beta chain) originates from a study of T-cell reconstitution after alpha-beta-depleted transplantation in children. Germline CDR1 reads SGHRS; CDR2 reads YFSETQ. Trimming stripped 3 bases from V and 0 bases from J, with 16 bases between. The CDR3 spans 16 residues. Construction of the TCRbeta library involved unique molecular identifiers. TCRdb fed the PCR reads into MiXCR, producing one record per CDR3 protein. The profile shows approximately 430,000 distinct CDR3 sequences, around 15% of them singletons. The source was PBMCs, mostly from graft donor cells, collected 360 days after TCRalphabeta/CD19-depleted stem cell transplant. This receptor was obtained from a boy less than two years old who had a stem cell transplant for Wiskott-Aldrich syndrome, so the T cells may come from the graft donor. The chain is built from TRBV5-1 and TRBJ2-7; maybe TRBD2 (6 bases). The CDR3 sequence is CASSYTGELPSYEQYF. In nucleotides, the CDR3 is TGCGCCAGCAGCTATACGGGGGAGCTGCCCTCCTACGAGCAGTACTTC.